This T cell receptor (beta chain) was recovered during a study of T-cell reconstitution after alpha-beta-depleted transplantation in children. Study observations and caveats: Surviving recipient T cells and intrathymic progenitors accounted for some patients' high TCRbeta diversity at day 60. Several hundred expanded graft clones reportedly gave rise to the alpha-beta T cells present about two months after transplant. T-cell counts and diversity at one year post-transplant came mainly from newly produced T cells.

Points on this clonotype: The antigen remains unidentified.

Germline V CDR1 and CDR2: MNHEY, SMNVEV (reference sequence). The germline V and J ends were trimmed by 4 bases and 6 bases, with 15 bases remaining between them. The CDR3 is made up of 15 amino acids. The authors prepared the TCRbeta library with unique molecular identifiers. MiXCR, run by TCRdb on the PCR reads, gives a single entry per CDR3 protein. The sample contains fewer than 550,000 distinct CDR3 sequences, roughly 11% of which appear only once. The genes are TRBV27 and TRBJ2-2; D may be TRBD1 or TRBD2 (6 bases each). This material consisted of PBMCs, mostly from graft donor cells, taken 180 days after TCRalphabeta/CD19-depleted stem cell transplant. The source is a female patient between 2 and 10 years old who had a stem cell transplant for aplastic anemia, so the T cells may come from the graft donor. The CDR3 protein is CASSSRGRAAGELFF. The CDR3 nucleotides read TGTGCCAGCAGTTCCCGGGGGCGGGCCGCCGGGGAGCTGTTTTTT.